These T cell receptor beta chains were read from a single sample in a study of immune evolution from preneoplasia to lung adenocarcinoma. Profiling relied on immunoSEQ multiplex PCR, and the TCRdb table lists in-frame clones only, not all of them. This table has approximately 1,800 clones, 70% to 85% appearing once. The sample comprised FFPE invasive lung adenocarcinoma tissue. The receptors shown here come from a person aged 45 to 59 with lung adenocarcinoma. CDR3s include the opening cysteine and the closing phenylalanine or tryptophan. D genes are given only for firm matches. The size field is filled for only some rows; it gives once, few, many or a size class.

D gene	J gene	clone size	V gene	CDR3 DNA	CDR3 protein
.	TRBJ2-1	.	TRBV19	TGTGCCAGCAAAACCCAGGGACGGGATGAGCAGTTCTTC	CASKTQGRDEQFF
.	TRBJ2-7	.	TRBV10-3	TGTGCCATCAGCGACCCAGATACCGAGCAGTACTTC	CAISDPDTEQYF
.	TRBJ2-1	once	TRBV5-4	TGTGCCAGCAGCTATTCCCAACATAGGGATGAGCAGTTCTTC	CASSYSQHRDEQFF
.	TRBJ2-7	.	TRBV7-2	TGTGCCAGCAGCGCCGGGCTTCGAGAGCAGTACTTC	CASSAGLREQYF
TRBD2	TRBJ2-1	.	TRBV29-1	TGCAGCGTTGACCCTAGCGGGAGACCCGGCAATGAGCAGTTCTTC	CSVDPSGRPGNEQFF
.	TRBJ1-2	.	TRBV25-1	TGTGCCAGCAGTGCAGCTAACTATGGCTACACCTTC	CASSAANYGYTF
.	TRBJ1-4	.	TRBV28	TGTGCCAGCAGACCAGGGGAGGCTAATGAAAAACTGTTTTTT	CASRPGEANEKLFF
.	TRBJ2-1	.	TRBV11-2	TGTGCCAGCCTAGGGGAAGGTAATGAGCAGTTCTTC	CASLGEGNEQFF
TRBD1	TRBJ2-3	.	TRBV19	TGTGCCAGTAGTAACTTAGGACAGGGGACAGATACGCAGTATTTT	CASSNLGQGTDTQYF
TRBD1	TRBJ1-4	.	TRBV28	TGTGCCAGCAGTCCGGGACAGGGGGGTAATGAAAAACTGTTTTTT	CASSPGQGGNEKLFF
.	TRBJ2-2	.	TRBV5-1	TGCGCCAGCAGCTTGGATGGCGGGGAGCTGTTTTTT	CASSLDGGELFF
.	TRBJ2-4	.	TRBV29-1	TGCAGCGTTGAGGCCCCCGGGACCTGGAACATTCAGTACTTC	CSVEAPGTWNIQYF
TRBD1	TRBJ2-6	.	TRBV10-3	TGTGCCATCAGTGAAGGGGGACAGGTCTCTGGGGCCAACGTCCTGACTTTC	CAISEGGQVSGANVLTF
.	TRBJ1-5	.	TRBV2	TGTGCCAGCCAGTTGGTCAGGGGCGGTCAGCCCCAGCATTTT	CASQLVRGGQPQHF
.	TRBJ2-5	.	TRBV5-1	TGCGCCAGCAGCTTGGTCCTACAAGAGACCCAGTACTTC	CASSLVLQETQYF
.	TRBJ1-1	.	TRBV28	TGTGCCAGCAGTTTCGAGGGCGTCACTGAAGCTTTCTTT	CASSFEGVTEAFF
TRBD2	TRBJ2-4	.	TRBV9	TGTGCCAGCAGCGTTTCTAGCGGGGGGAGGGTAGACATTCAGTACTTC	CASSVSSGGRVDIQYF
TRBD2	TRBJ2-1	.	TRBV6-6	TGTGCCAGCGCAACGTCCCTATCGGGGGGTTACAATGAGCAGTTCTTC	CASATSLSGGYNEQFF
.	TRBJ1-2	.	TRBV28	TGTGCCAGCAAAGCCTACAGGGTACTCTATGGCTACACCTTC	CASKAYRVLYGYTF
.	TRBJ1-6	.	TRBV9	TGTGCCAGCAGCGTTACCGCGGGGGGGTATAATTCACCCCTCCACTTT	CASSVTAGGYNSPLHF
TRBD1	TRBJ1-1	.	TRBV5-4	TGTGCCAGCAGCTCGGGGACAGGGGGCGCGAACACTGAAGCTTTCTTT	CASSSGTGGANTEAFF
.	TRBJ1-1	.	TRBV2	TGTGCCAGCAAAGTACTAAAAAACACTGAAGCTTTCTTT	CASKVLKNTEAFF